This T cell receptor beta chain is drawn from a study of cytomegalovirus exposure and HLA in healthy donors. Generated by immunoSEQ multiplex PCR, the TCRdb table keeps only in-frame clones and is missing some. The data contain roughly 60,000 clones, 85% to 95% of them singletons. The CDR3 is 16 residues long. The V segment lost 5 bases and the J segment 9 bases; nucleotides outside the gene matches: 10. The germline CDR1 and CDR2 sequences are KGHSH and LQKENI. V gene TRBV18 combines with J gene TRBJ2-1, with TRBD2 matching 13 bases. The source material was PBMCs. This receptor was taken from a woman aged 18-30 years in good health and CMV-seropositive. The CDR3 nucleotides read TGTGCCAGCTCATATAGGACTAGCGGGAGTATCGGTGAGCAGTTCTTC. It codes for CASSYRTSGSIGEQFF.